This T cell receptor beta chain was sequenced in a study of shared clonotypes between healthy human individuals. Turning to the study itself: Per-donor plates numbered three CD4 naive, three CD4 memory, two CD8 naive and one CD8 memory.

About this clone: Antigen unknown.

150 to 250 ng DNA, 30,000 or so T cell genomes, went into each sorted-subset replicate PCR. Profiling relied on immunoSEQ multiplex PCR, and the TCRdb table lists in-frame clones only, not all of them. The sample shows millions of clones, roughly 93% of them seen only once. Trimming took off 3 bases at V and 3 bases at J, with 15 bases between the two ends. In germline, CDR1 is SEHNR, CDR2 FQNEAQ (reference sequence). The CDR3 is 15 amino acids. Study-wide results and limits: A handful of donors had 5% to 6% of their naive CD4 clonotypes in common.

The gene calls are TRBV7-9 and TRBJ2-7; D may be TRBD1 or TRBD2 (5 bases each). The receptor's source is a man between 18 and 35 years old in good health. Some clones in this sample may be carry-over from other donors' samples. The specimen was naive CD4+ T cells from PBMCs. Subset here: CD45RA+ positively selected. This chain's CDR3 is CASSFQESGGYEQYF. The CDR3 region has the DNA TGTGCCAGCAGCTTCCAGGAGTCTGGGGGCTACGAGCAGTACTTC.